Each of the 16 T cell receptor beta chains below was sequenced from the same sample in a study of metastatic and nonmetastatic thyroid tumors. MiXCR re-clonotyped the PCR reads for TCRdb. This table holds 7,000 to 8,500 clones, approximately 31% found once. All patients reached thyroid surgery having received no treatment beforehand. The sample taken for sequencing was tumor tissue. The origin of the receptors is a female donor with papillary thyroid cancer or a benign thyroid nodule (not recorded which). Some clones in this sample may be carry-over from other donors' samples.

This clone was recorded a few times. The CDR3 region is CASSVRWLDQPQHF. The CDR3 coding sequence is TGTGCCAGCAGTGTTCGATGGCTCGATCAGCCCCAGCATTTT. The chain employs TRBV6-1 and TRBJ1-5; D is uncertain. With 4 bases removed from V and 5 bases from J, the gap between germline ends came to 12 bases. Germline V CDR1 and CDR2: MNHNS, SASEGT. This CDR3 region has 14 residues.

This clone was seen repeatedly, ten times or more. CDR3 amino acids: CASSLAGRVSYEQYF. The CDR3 DNA follows: TGTGCCAGCAGTTTAGCCGGACGGGTGTCCTACGAGCAGTACTTC. V usage is TRBV12-3 or TRBV12-4 and J usage is TRBJ2-7; D call uncertain. CDR3 length: 15 amino acids. V shed 0 bases and J shed 1 base, with 10 bases lying between them.

Here the CDR3 reads CASSFGLNYEQYF. CDR3 coding DNA: TGTGCCAGCAGCTTCGGTCTAAACTACGAGCAGTACTTC. The rearrangement links TRBV11-3 to TRBJ2-7; the D is unclear. CDR1 is SGHNT and CDR2 is YENEEA in the germline V gene. CDR3 length: 13 amino acids. V lost 3 bases to trimming and J lost 3 bases, with 9 bases between them.

The chain uses TRBV11-2 and TRBJ2-7, with D maybe TRBD2 (6 bases). The CDR3 runs 15 residues. Trimming removed 0 bases at V and 2 bases at J, with 11 bases between. Germline assignment: CDR1 SGHAT and CDR2 FQNNGV. The CDR3 coding sequence is TGTGCCAGCAGCTTAGATGGCGGGAAGGCCTACGAGCAGTACTTC. It encodes CASSLDGGKAYEQYF.

The V gene is TRBV3-1, the J gene TRBJ1-5; D remains unclear. The V gene's germline CDR1 is LGHDT and CDR2 YNNKEL (reference sequence). The CDR3 sequence is 11 residues long. Between the trimmed V and J ends, which lost 1 base and 12 bases, there was a span of 7 bases. The CDR3 is CASSQAGFQHF. The CDR3 bases are TGTGCCAGCAGCCAAGCCGGGTTCCAGCATTTT. The full variable domain, completed using reference TRBV3-1 and TRBJ1-5, is DTAVSQTPKYLVTQMGNDKSIKCEQNLGHDTMYWYKQDSKKFLKIMFSYNNKELIINETVPNRFSPKSPDKAHLNLHINSLELGDSAVYFCASSQAGFQHFGDGTRLSIL.

The rearrangement links TRBV6-1 to TRBJ1-2; D is ambiguous. V was shortened by 6 bases and J by 3 bases, with 8 bases between the two germline ends. CDR3 length: 12 residues. CDR1 is MNHNS and CDR2 is SASEGT in the germline V gene. CDR3 coding DNA: TGTGCCAGCAGGGGCTTTGACTATGGCTACACCTTC. It encodes CASRGFDYGYTF.

By frequency in the sample, this clone is medium-sized. This chain uses TRBV2 with TRBJ2-2, with TRBD2 matching 7 bases. The CDR3 sequence is 17 residues long. Losses at the gene ends were 4 bases for V and 4 bases for J; bases not matched to a gene: 12. Germline CDR1 is SNHLY and CDR2 is FYNNEI. The CDR3 DNA sequence: TGTGCCAGCAGTGGTACTAGCGCACTTACATTCACCGGGGAGCTGTTTTTT. The encoded protein is CASSGTSALTFTGELFF.

Sample share makes this clone large. The V call is TRBV6-1, the J call TRBJ1-6; D is unclear. The V end lost 1 base, the J end lost 7 bases, and 5 bases lay between the germline ends. CDR1 is MNHNS, CDR2 SASEGT, per germline. The CDR3 sequence is 13 residues long. The CDR3 sequence: CASSEVGNSPLHF. CDR3 DNA: TGTGCCAGCAGTGAAGTTGGGAATTCACCCCTCCACTTT.

This clone was recorded a few times. The gene calls are TRBV12-3 or TRBV12-4 and TRBJ1-5; D is unresolved. The CDR3 consists of 15 residues. V gave up 6 bases and J gave up 3 bases, with 15 bases separating them. The CDR3, as DNA: TGTGCCAGCAGAGACGGGATGCGAGTCAATCAGCCCCAGCATTTT. Protein sequence: CASRDGMRVNQPQHF.

This clone was counted between two and nine times. The rearrangement links TRBV20-1 to TRBJ1-1, with D possibly TRBD1 on 5 matching bases. The CDR3 covers 15 residues. Germline V gene lookup returns CDR1 DFQATT and CDR2 SNEGSKA (reference sequence). The V end lost 0 bases, the J end lost 2 bases, and 13 bases lay between the germline ends. Here the CDR3 DNA reads TGCAGTGCTAGAGATCAGGGAGGTGCCAACACTGAAGCTTTCTTT. It encodes CSARDQGGANTEAFF.

In this sample, this clone turned up a few times. The rearrangement links TRBV19 to TRBJ2-1, with 8 bases matching TRBD2. V lost 4 bases to trimming and J lost 8 bases; unmatched junction nucleotides: 7. Germline assignment: CDR1 LNHDA and CDR2 SQIVND (reference sequence). The CDR3 contains 14 residues. As DNA, the CDR3 is TGTGCCAGTAGTAACGGGAGGGCTTTTTATGAGCAGTTCTTC. Translating gives CASSNGRAFYEQFF.

By sample share, this clone is large. The chain couples TRBV28 to TRBJ1-2; D perhaps matches TRBD1 (6 bases). V was clipped by 2 bases and J by 4 bases, with 14 bases between them. This CDR3 is 15 amino acids long. Germline V gene sequence: CDR1 MDHEN, CDR2 SYDVKM. CDR3 DNA sequence: TGTGCCAGCAGTTTAAGGCAGGACAGCCTCTATGGCTACACCTTC. As protein: CASSLRQDSLYGYTF.

The rearrangement links TRBV18 to TRBJ2-7, with 7 nucleotides matching TRBD2. Looked up from germline, CDR1 is KGHSH and CDR2 is LQKENI. Trimming cost V 3 bases and J 3 bases; bases outside gene matches: 5. The CDR3 runs 14 residues. The CDR3 region has the DNA TGTGCCAGCTCACCCAGGGAGGGGAACTACGAGCAGTACTTC. Translated, it gives CASSPREGNYEQYF. The full variable domain, completed using reference TRBV18 and TRBJ2-7, is NAGVMQNPRHLVRRRGQEARLRCSPMKGHSHVYWYRQLPEEGLKFMVYLQKENIIDESGMPKERFSAEFPKEGPSILRIQQVVRGDSAAYFCASSPREGNYEQYFGPGTRLTVT.

Note on this clone: The junction shows a germline mismatch at one end, possibly a read error. The genes are TRBV27 and TRBJ2-3; a weak D match, TRBD2 (5 bases). The CDR3 sequence is 15 residues long. In germline, CDR1 is MNHEY, CDR2 SMNVEV (reference sequence). This CDR3 reads CASSGVGSSTDTRYF. DNA for the CDR3: TGTGCCAGCAGTGGAGTCGGATCTAGCACAGACACGCGGTATTTT.

CDR3 loop: CASSPTGGNQPQHF. CDR3 DNA sequence: TGTGCCAGCAGTCCGACAGGGGGCAATCAGCCCCAGCATTTT. This sequence joins TRBV11-2 and TRBJ1-5; 8 nucleotides agree with TRBD1. Per germline, CDR1 SGHAT and CDR2 FQNNGV. CDR3 length: 14 amino acids. V trimming: 6 bases; J trimming: 2 bases; junction bases outside the gene matches: 3.

The rearrangement links TRBV12-3 or TRBV12-4 to TRBJ2-1, with 9 nucleotides matching TRBD2. With 5 bases clipped from V and 8 bases from J, the junction kept 10 bases outside the gene matches. The CDR3 is 15 amino acids. CDR3 DNA sequence: TGTGCCAGCAGTCTCGGCGGCGGGAGGGTCCATGAGCAGTTCTTC. Translating gives CASSLGGGRVHEQFF.